This is a list of T cell receptor beta chains from one sample in a study of cytomegalovirus exposure and HLA in healthy donors. Sequenced by immunoSEQ multiplex PCR; TCRdb stores in-frame clones only, minus some. The data contain some 150,000 clones, about nine tenths of them singletons. Sequenced material: PBMCs. These receptors were obtained from a man younger than 35 in good health and CMV-seropositive. Each CDR3 is given with its conserved first and last residue. D genes are given only for firm matches. Rows may omit the clone size; those that give it use once, few, many or a size class.

>.|.|TRBJ1-2|16|TRBV4-1
TGCGCCAGCAGCCGCCCAAGGGCGGCAGGGGCGTATGGCTACACCTTC
CASSRPRAAGAYGYTF
>TRBD2|.|TRBJ2-1|15|TRBV10-2
TGCGCCAGCAGCTTGAGGACTAGCGGGGATATTGAGCAGTTCTTC
CASSLRTSGDIEQFF
>.|.|TRBJ2-7|13|TRBV5-5
TGTGCCAGCAGCCCCTCGACAGGCTACGAGCAGTACTTC
CASSPSTGYEQYF
>.|.|TRBJ1-5|14|TRBV2
TGTGCCAGCAGCCGGACATATAGCAATCAGCCCCAGCATTTT
CASSRTYSNQPQHF
>.|.|TRBJ2-1|15|TRBV5-1
TGCGCCAGCACCTCGGACATCTCCTCCTACAATGAGCAGTTCTTC
CASTSDISSYNEQFF
>TRBD1|.|TRBJ2-2|15|TRBV15
TGTGCCACCAGCCTCGACAGGGGGCAAGCCGGGGAGCTGTTTTTT
CATSLDRGQAGELFF
>.|.|TRBJ2-7|15|TRBV11-2
TGTGCCAGCAGCTCGCCGGGACACTACCCCTACGAGCAGTACTTC
CASSSPGHYPYEQYF
>.|.|TRBJ1-2|15|TRBV6-1
TGTGCCAGCGATCGGGAGGGGGAAGGTCGTTATGGCTACACCTTC
CASDREGEGRYGYTF
>.|.|TRBJ2-3|13|TRBV2
TGTGCCAGCAGTGATTATCGGACAGATACGCAGTATTTT
CASSDYRTDTQYF
>.|.|TRBJ1-6|17|TRBV5-1
TGCGCCAGCAGCCGCCAACAGCCGAGCTCCTATAATTCACCCCTCCACTTT
CASSRQQPSSYNSPLHF
>.|once|TRBJ2-1|11|TRBV18
TGTGCCAGCTCACCGGCCAAGGAGCAGTTCTTC
CASSPAKEQFF
>TRBD1|.|TRBJ1-3|15|TRBV5-4
TGTGCCAGCAGCTTGGGGACAGGCTCTGGAAACACCATATATTTT
CASSLGTGSGNTIYF
>TRBD1|once|TRBJ2-7|15|TRBV9
TGTGCCAGCAGCGTCGGACAGGGGGTCGACTACGAGCAGTACTTC
CASSVGQGVDYEQYF
>.|.|TRBJ1-2|14|TRBV25-1
TGTGCCAGCAGTGAAGGAGGAAGACGGGGTCTGGACACCTTC
CASSEGGRRGLDTF
>.|.|TRBJ1-1|15|TRBV11-1
TGTGCCAGCAGCTTATCAGCAGGGGCGAACACTGAAGCTTTCTTT
CASSLSAGANTEAFF
>TRBD1|.|TRBJ1-4|14|TRBV14
TGTGCCAGCAGCCCCCACACCAGACAGGGGAAACTGTTTTTT
CASSPHTRQGKLFF
>TRBD2|.|TRBJ2-3|17|TRBV5-1
TGCGCCAGCAGCTTGGAATGGCCGGGGGGGCCAACAGATACGCAGTATTTT
CASSLEWPGGPTDTQYF
>.|.|TRBJ2-7|14|TRBV29-1
TGCAGCGTTGTGGGCCCGGGAAACGTCGACGAGCAGTACTTC
CSVVGPGNVDEQYF
>TRBD2|.|TRBJ2-1|17|TRBV13
TGTGCCAGCAGCTTAGGCCGAGGGACTAGCGGGTGGAATGAGCAGTTCTTC
CASSLGRGTSGWNEQFF
>.|.|TRBJ2-5|13|TRBV30
TGTGCCTGGAGTCCCCAGGATGTGGGGACCCAGTACTTC
CAWSPQDVGTQYF
>TRBD1|.|TRBJ2-5|13|TRBV6-4
TGTGCCAGCAGCCAGGGGGCAGGGGAGACCCAGTACTTC
CASSQGAGETQYF
>TRBD1|.|TRBJ1-3|17|TRBV7-2
TGTGCCAGCAGCTTAGTAGGGACAGGGGCCTCTGGAAACACCATATATTTT
CASSLVGTGASGNTIYF
>.|.|TRBJ1-3|16|TRBV2
TGTGCCAGCATCAACTGGGGCTCCCCCTCTGGAAACACCATATATTTT
CASINWGSPSGNTIYF
>.|.|TRBJ1-5|14|TRBV6-6
TGTGCCAGCAGAGATGGGGCCTCCAACCAGCCCCAGCATTTT
CASRDGASNQPQHF
>.|.|TRBJ1-1|18|TRBV4-1
TGCGCCAGCAGCCAAGGAGGCGGGGAGGTGGGAACGAACACTGAAGCTTTCTTT
CASSQGGGEVGTNTEAFF
>.|.|TRBJ2-1|12|TRBV2
TGTGCCAGCGCAGTCCCCTACAATGAGCAGTTCTTC
CASAVPYNEQFF
>TRBD1|.|TRBJ2-7|13|TRBV28
TGTGCCAGCAGTTTAGGGACAGGGATTGAGCAGTACTTC
CASSLGTGIEQYF
>.|.|TRBJ1-1|14|TRBV28
TGTGCCAGCAGTTCCCGAGGGGGTTGGACTGAAGCTTTCTTT
CASSSRGGWTEAFF
>.|few|TRBJ1-5|14|TRBV19
TGTGCCAGTAGTGCACAGGGTTTCAATCAGCCCCAGCATTTT
CASSAQGFNQPQHF
>.|once|TRBJ1-6|17|TRBV28
TGTGCCAGCAGTTTATTGTCGGACTTCTCCTATAATTCACCCCTCCACTTT
CASSLLSDFSYNSPLHF
>.|.|TRBJ2-2|15|TRBV12-1
TGTGCCAGCAGCTCCGCGGGAGTTAAGGGCGGGGAGCTGTTTTTT
CASSSAGVKGGELFF
>.|many|TRBJ2-5|12|TRBV19
TGTGCCAGTAGTATGACGGGAGAGACCCAGTACTTC
CASSMTGETQYF
>TRBD2|.|TRBJ2-7|14|TRBV15
TGTGCCACCAGCAGGACTAGCGGATCCTACGAGCAGTACTTC
CATSRTSGSYEQYF
>TRBD1|.|TRBJ2-1|17|TRBV7-9
TGTGCCAGCAGCCCACCAGGGGGAGATGAGTCCTACAATGAGCAGTTCTTC
CASSPPGGDESYNEQFF
>.|.|TRBJ2-7|14|TRBV6-1
TGTGCCAGCAGTGAAGCCGGGGGACTCTCCGAGCAGTACTTC
CASSEAGGLSEQYF
>TRBD1|.|TRBJ2-6|17|TRBV5-4
TGTGCCAGCAGCCGAGGGGGCATAGTGCGTGGGGCCAACGTCCTGACTTTC
CASSRGGIVRGANVLTF
>.|.|TRBJ1-5|14|TRBV27
TGTGCCAGCAGTGGGGGCGGGGGGCATCAGCCCCAGCATTTT
CASSGGGGHQPQHF
>.|few|TRBJ2-7|12|TRBV19
TGTGCCAGTAGCCCTATAACGGGGGAGCAGTACTTC
CASSPITGEQYF
>.|once|TRBJ2-5|15|TRBV7-2
TGTGCCAGCAGCATGCAGGGGCGGATACGAGAGACCCAGTACTTC
CASSMQGRIRETQYF
>TRBD1|.|TRBJ1-2|18|TRBV30
TGTGCCGGGTCATCGCACACAAAACGGACAGGGGGCGTTCGGGGCTACACCTTC
CAGSSHTKRTGGVRGYTF
>TRBD1|.|TRBJ2-7|14|TRBV5-1
TGCGCCAGCAGCCCGGGACAGGGAGCTGACGAGCAGTACTTC
CASSPGQGADEQYF
>TRBD2|.|TRBJ2-7|13|TRBV29-1
TGCAGCGTGGTGCCAGCGGGGTTCTACGAGCAGTACTTC
CSVVPAGFYEQYF
>.|.|TRBJ1-3|17|TRBV19
TGTGCCAGTAGTACGCCACAGGGAAATTTGCGTAGAAACACCATATATTTT
CASSTPQGNLRRNTIYF
>.|.|TRBJ2-3|15|TRBV21-1
TGTGCCAGCAGCATGTCGGGACAGAACGCAGATACGCAGTATTTT
CASSMSGQNADTQYF
>.|.|TRBJ2-7|16|TRBV5-4
TGTGCCAGCGGTGGGGGGGCCGGACGTAATGTTTACGAGCAGTACTTC
CASGGGAGRNVYEQYF
>TRBD1|.|TRBJ1-1|15|TRBV10-3
TGTGCCATCAGTGACGGGACAGCCCTGAACACTGAAGCTTTCTTT
CAISDGTALNTEAFF
>.|.|TRBJ2-1|12|TRBV5-6
TGTGCCAGCAGCTCCGCCCAGGCAGAGCAGTTCTTC
CASSSAQAEQFF
>TRBD1|.|TRBJ2-4|15|TRBV7-9
TGTGCCAGCAGCATTGGACAGGGGAGGGGAAACATTCAGTACTTC
CASSIGQGRGNIQYF